The TCR beta chain described here comes from a study of OX40 agonist ivuxolimab in advanced cancers. Study details: An anti-OX40 (CD134) antibody with agonistic activity, ivuxolimab, was administered to patients. There were three patients with partial responses, one having hepatocellular carcinoma and two cutaneous melanoma. A diagnosis of hepatocellular carcinoma, melanoma, renal cell or head and neck cancer was present in dose-escalation patients. General study results and limits: Fewer expanded clones were found on average in CD4+ than in CD8+ T cells.

Here immunoSEQ multiplex PCR was the method, and the copy in TCRdb shows in-frame clones only, minus some. Among about 36,000 clones listed, around three quarters were seen once. The CDR3 is made up of 13 amino acids. Germline assignment: CDR1 SNHLY and CDR2 FYNNEI. As concerns this clone: As yet, its antigen is unknown. A junction boundary mismatches the germline segment, possibly from a read error.

This TCR was recovered from an adult with an advanced solid tumor such as melanoma, head and neck, liver or kidney cancer. This material consisted of CD4+ or CD8+ T cells sorted from blood, taken in a trial of the OX40 agonist ivuxolimab. The rearrangement joins TRBV2 to TRBJ1-1; D is perhaps TRBD1 (5 bases). The CDR3 DNA reads TGTGCCAGCAGAGAAGACGGTGGGGGAAGAGCTTTCTTT. Its protein product is CASREDGGGRAFF. Full variable domain (rest looked up from reference TRBV2 and TRBJ1-1): EPEVTQTPSHQVTQMGQEVILRCVPISNHLYFYWYRQILGQKVEFLVSFYNNEISEKSEIFDDQFSVERPDGSNFTLKIRSTKLEDSAMYFCASREDGGGRAFFGQGTRLTVV.